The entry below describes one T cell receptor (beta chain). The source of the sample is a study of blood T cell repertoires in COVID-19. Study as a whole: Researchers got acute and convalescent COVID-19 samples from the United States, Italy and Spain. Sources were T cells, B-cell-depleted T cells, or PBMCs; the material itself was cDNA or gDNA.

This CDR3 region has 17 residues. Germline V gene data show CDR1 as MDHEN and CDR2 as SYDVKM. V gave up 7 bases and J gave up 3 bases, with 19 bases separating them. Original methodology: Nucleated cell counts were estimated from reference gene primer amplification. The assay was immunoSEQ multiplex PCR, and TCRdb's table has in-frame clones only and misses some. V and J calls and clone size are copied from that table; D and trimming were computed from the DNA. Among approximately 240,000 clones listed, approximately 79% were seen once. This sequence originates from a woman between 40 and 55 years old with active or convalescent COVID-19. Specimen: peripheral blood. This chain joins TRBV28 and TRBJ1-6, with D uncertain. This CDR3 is CASIDRDSVYYNSPLHF. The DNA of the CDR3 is TGTGCCAGCATCGACCGGGATAGCGTATACTATAATTCACCCCTCCACTTT.